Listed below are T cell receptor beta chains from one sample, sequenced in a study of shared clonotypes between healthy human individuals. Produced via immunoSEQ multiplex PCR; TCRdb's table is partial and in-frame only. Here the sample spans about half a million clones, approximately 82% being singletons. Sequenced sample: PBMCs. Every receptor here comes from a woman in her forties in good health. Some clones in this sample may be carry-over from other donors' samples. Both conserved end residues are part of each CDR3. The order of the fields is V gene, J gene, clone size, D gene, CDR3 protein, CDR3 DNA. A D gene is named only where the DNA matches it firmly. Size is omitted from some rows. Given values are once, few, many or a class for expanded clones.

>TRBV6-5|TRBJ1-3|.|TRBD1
CASSAWTGVGNTIYF
TGTGCCAGCAGTGCCTGGACAGGGGTTGGAAACACCATATATTTT
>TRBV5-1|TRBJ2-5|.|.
CASSLQGWETQYF
TGCGCCAGCTCACTACAGGGTTGGGAGACCCAGTACTTC
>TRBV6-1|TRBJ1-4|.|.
CASSAYSALNEKLFF
TGTGCCAGCAGTGCTTACAGCGCCCTGAATGAAAAACTGTTTTTT
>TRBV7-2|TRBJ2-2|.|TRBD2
CASSLWSGATGELFF
TGTGCCAGCAGCTTATGGAGCGGGGCCACCGGGGAGCTGTTTTTT
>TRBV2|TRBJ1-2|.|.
CASSAGLPDSGYGYTF
TGTGCCAGCAGCGCGGGCCTCCCCGACTCGGGCTATGGCTACACCTTC
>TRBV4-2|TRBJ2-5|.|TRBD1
CASSQRGPGTEETQYF
TGTGCCAGCAGCCAACGAGGCCCGGGGACAGAAGAGACCCAGTACTTC
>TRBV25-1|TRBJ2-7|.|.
CASSPGVREQYF
TGTGCCAGCAGTCCTGGGGTACGTGAGCAGTACTTC
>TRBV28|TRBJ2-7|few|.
CASSLWGQGEIEQYF
TGTGCCAGCAGTTTGTGGGGCCAGGGAGAAATCGAGCAGTACTTC
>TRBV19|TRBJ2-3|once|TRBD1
CASRTGASTDTQYF
TGTGCCAGTAGGACAGGGGCGTCCACAGATACGCAGTATTTT
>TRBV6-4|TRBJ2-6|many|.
CASSRDNSGANVLTF
TGTGCCAGCAGCCGGGACAACTCTGGGGCCAACGTCCTGACTTTC
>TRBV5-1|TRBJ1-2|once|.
CASSLAPPRGYGYTF
TGCGCCAGCAGCTTGGCCCCGCCAAGGGGCTATGGCTACACCTTC
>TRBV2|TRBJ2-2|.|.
CASSSLGGDTGELFF
TGTGCCAGCAGTAGCCTCGGAGGTGACACCGGGGAGCTGTTTTTT
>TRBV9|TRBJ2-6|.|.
CASSVARPGPGSSGANVLTF
TGTGCCAGCAGCGTAGCTAGGCCGGGACCGGGATCTTCTGGGGCCAACGTCCTGACTTTC
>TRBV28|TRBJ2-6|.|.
CASITSGANVLTF
TGTGCCAGCATTACCTCTGGGGCCAACGTCCTGACTTTC
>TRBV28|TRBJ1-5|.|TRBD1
CASSQDRVLYNQPQHF
TGTGCCAGCAGTCAAGACAGGGTGTTGTACAATCAGCCCCAGCATTTT
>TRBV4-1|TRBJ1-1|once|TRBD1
CASSRQDRASMNTEAFF
TGCGCCAGCAGCCGGCAGGACAGGGCATCCATGAACACTGAAGCTTTCTTT
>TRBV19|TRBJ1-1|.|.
CASSGQLNTEAFF
TGTGCCAGTAGTGGACAGCTCAACACTGAAGCTTTCTTT
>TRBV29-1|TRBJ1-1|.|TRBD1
CSVEGGQGTEAFF
TGCAGCGTTGAAGGGGGACAGGGCACTGAAGCTTTCTTT
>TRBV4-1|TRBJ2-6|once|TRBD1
CASSQEGDRGRGANVLTF
TGCGCCAGCAGCCAAGAGGGCGACAGGGGGCGCGGGGCCAACGTCCTGACTTTC
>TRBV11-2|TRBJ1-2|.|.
CASSLDHNQDGYTF
TGTGCCAGCAGCTTAGACCATAATCAAGATGGCTACACCTTC
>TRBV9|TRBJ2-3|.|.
CASSVEQGRSDTQYF
TGTGCCAGCAGCGTAGAGCAGGGGCGGTCAGATACGCAGTATTTT
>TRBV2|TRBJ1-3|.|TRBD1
CASSPRTGWNTIYF
TGTGCCAGCAGTCCCCGGACAGGTTGGAACACCATATATTTT
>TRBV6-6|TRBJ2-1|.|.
CASSYARVRGSDEQFF
TGTGCCAGCAGTTACGCTCGCGTCAGGGGTTCGGATGAGCAGTTCTTC
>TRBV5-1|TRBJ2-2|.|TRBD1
CASSLDRGNGELFF
TGCGCCAGCAGCTTGGACAGGGGCAACGGGGAGCTGTTTTTT
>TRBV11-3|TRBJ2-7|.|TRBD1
CASNFRDSYYEQYF
TGTGCCAGTAACTTCCGGGACAGCTACTACGAGCAGTACTTC
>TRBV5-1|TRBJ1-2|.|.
CASSTTTGPYGYTF
TGCGCCAGCAGCACGACTACAGGGCCCTATGGCTACACCTTC
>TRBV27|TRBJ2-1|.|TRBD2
CASGQTSDPYNEQFF
TGTGCCAGCGGCCAGACTAGCGACCCCTACAATGAGCAGTTCTTC
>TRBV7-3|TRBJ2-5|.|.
CASSLTWTDPQYF
TGTGCCAGCAGCTTAACGTGGACAGATCCCCAGTACTTC
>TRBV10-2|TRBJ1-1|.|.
CASSFAGTVAEAFF
TGCGCCAGCAGTTTCGCCGGAACTGTCGCTGAAGCTTTCTTT
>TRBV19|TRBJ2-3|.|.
CASSIEPGEDTQYF
TGTGCCAGTAGTATAGAGCCAGGGGAAGATACGCAGTATTTT
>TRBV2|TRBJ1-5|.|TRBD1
CASSGQTGPREPQHF
TGTGCCAGCAGCGGGCAGACAGGGCCCAGGGAGCCCCAGCATTTT
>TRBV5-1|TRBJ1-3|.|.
CASSLVGLYSGNTIYF
TGCGCCAGCAGCTTGGTGGGGTTATACTCTGGAAACACCATATATTTT
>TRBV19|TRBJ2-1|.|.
CASSIGRVDEQFF
TGTGCCAGTAGTATAGGAAGAGTCGATGAGCAGTTCTTC
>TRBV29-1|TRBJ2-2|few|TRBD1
CSVRPTGGSTGELFF
TGCAGCGTTAGGCCAACAGGGGGGAGCACCGGGGAGCTGTTTTTT
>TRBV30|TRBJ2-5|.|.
CAWGRGTGNKETQYF
TGTGCCTGGGGCCGGGGAACAGGGAACAAAGAGACCCAGTACTTC
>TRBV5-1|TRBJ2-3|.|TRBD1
CASRLGQALTLDTQYF
TGCGCCAGCAGACTGGGACAGGCGCTAACCTTGGATACGCAGTATTTT
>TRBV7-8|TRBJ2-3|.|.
CASSFQGQSTDTQYF
TGTGCCAGCAGCTTCCAGGGACAAAGCACAGATACGCAGTATTTT
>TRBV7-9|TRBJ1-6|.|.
CASSLGTVSRSPLHF
TGTGCCAGCAGCTTAGGCACGGTTTCAAGATCACCCCTCCACTTT
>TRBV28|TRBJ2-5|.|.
CASSLQGTETQYF
TGTGCCAGCAGTTTGCAGGGGACGGAGACCCAGTACTTC
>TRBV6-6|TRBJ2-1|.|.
CASSSVQSNEQFF
TGTGCCAGCAGCAGCGTTCAGAGCAATGAGCAGTTCTTC
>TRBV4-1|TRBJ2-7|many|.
CASSQKPPGTASGEQYF
TGCGCCAGCAGCCAAAAACCACCCGGGACGGCCTCAGGCGAGCAGTACTTC
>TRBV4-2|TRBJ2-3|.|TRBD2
CASSQENLAGLNSGDTQYF
TGTGCCAGCAGCCAAGAAAATTTAGCGGGACTCAATTCGGGAGATACGCAGTATTTT
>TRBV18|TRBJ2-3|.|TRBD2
CASSDPAGDTQYF
TGTGCCAGCTCAGACCCAGCGGGGGATACGCAGTATTTT
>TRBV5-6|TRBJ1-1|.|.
CASSLAWGLQSQAFF
TGTGCCAGCAGCTTGGCCTGGGGGCTACAGAGCCAAGCTTTCTTT
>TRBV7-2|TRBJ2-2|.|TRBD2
CASSPAGGGYTGELFF
TGTGCCAGCAGCCCGGCGGGAGGAGGGTACACCGGGGAGCTGTTTTTT